This T cell receptor beta chain was profiled in a study of cytomegalovirus exposure and HLA in healthy donors. This clone has a count of ten or more. Its antigen is currently unknown. Whole-study findings and limits: Later analysis identified a missense DCLRE1C variant that was linked to TCR beta V- and J-gene trimming.

This CDR3 spans 14 amino acids. Per the germline V gene, CDR1 is ENHRY and CDR2 is SYGVKD. V was clipped by 3 bases and J by 3 bases, with 9 bases between them. The primer mix had 60 Vbeta and 13 Jbeta primers. Original processing methods: Later work found approximately 87 million unique TCR beta chains, with about 10 million shared. The protocol was immunoSEQ multiplex PCR, while the TCRdb copy is restricted to in-frame clones and leaves out a portion. Clone size and V and J calls were adopted from that table, with D and trimming inferred from the DNA. The sample contains more than 130,000 clones, roughly 79% of which appear only once.

This sequence was found in a male donor in good health and CMV-seronegative. Material: PBMCs. The chain employs TRBV10-3 and TRBJ1-5, with unresolved D. Here the CDR3 DNA reads TGTGCCATCAGTGACGAACGGTTCAATCAGCCCCAGCATTTT. Its protein is CAISDERFNQPQHF.